The next 27 T cell receptor beta chains were all read from a single sample in a study of beta chain features in type 1 diabetes. Study findings and constraints: Significant though moderate, a shortening of TCRB CDR3s appeared in all four CD4+ subsets of Type 1 diabetes patients.

For these receptors, no antigen is known. Isolated RNA was reverse transcribed in full, so expressed TCRB transcripts were sequenced. Libraries were prepared by immunoSEQ multiplex PCR; TCRdb keeps only in-frame clonotypes and omits some of them. The sample has roughly 50,000 clones; around 45% are singletons. Sequencing was performed on Tregs from blood. Receptors originate from a man aged 25-45 years with type 1 diabetes.

This chain uses TRBV7-3 with TRBJ1-1, with D tentatively TRBD1 (6 bases). The CDR3 length is 14 residues. V was shortened by 3 bases and J by 1 base, with 9 bases between the two germline ends. In germline, CDR1 is SGHTA, CDR2 FQGTGA. The CDR3 region is CASSFGGPNTEAFF. DNA of the CDR3: TGTGCCAGCAGCTTTGGGGGCCCGAACACTGAAGCTTTCTTT. Filled out from reference TRBV7-3 and TRBJ1-1, the complete variable domain reads GAGVSQTPSNKVTEKGKYVELRCDPISGHTALYWYRQSLGQGPEFLIYFQGTGAADDSGLPNDRFFAVRPEGSVSTLKIQRTERGDSAVYLCASSFGGPNTEAFFGQGTRLTVV.

This clone was found a few times. The V call is TRBV6-5, the J call TRBJ2-7; D possibly corresponds to TRBD2 (5 bases). CDR3 length: 14 residues. From germline, CDR1 is MNHEY and CDR2 SVGAGI. The V gene lost 4 bases and the J gene lost 6 bases, with 16 bases spanning the gap. CDR3 nucleotide sequence: TGTGCCAGCAGTTCCCGGACTTCCCTCGGCGAGCAGTACTTC. It yields the protein CASSSRTSLGEQYF.

This clone was picked up a small number of times. The rearrangement uses TRBV18 and TRBJ2-1, with D perhaps matching TRBD2 (6 bases). V shed 6 bases and J shed 9 bases, with 12 bases lying between them. The CDR3 has 12 residues. Germline CDR1 reads KGHSH; CDR2 reads LQKENI. As DNA, the CDR3 is TGTGCCAGCTCCGGGGACGGGAGTGAGCAGTTCTTC. Its translation is CASSGDGSEQFF.

This rearrangement joins TRBV7-2 to TRBJ2-1; D is unresolved. Germline V CDR1 and CDR2: SGHTA, FQGNSA. This CDR3 contains 12 residues. Deletions cut 3 bases from V and 14 bases from J, with 14 bases between. The DNA of the CDR3 is TGTGCCAGCAGCTTTAGCCGCGGAGAGGAGTTCTTC. Protein product: CASSFSRGEEFF.

The V gene is TRBV18, the J gene TRBJ2-5, with TRBD1 identical over 7 bases. The DNA matches TRBJ2-7 better at its end, which makes the J call doubtful. The CDR3 is 14 amino acids. CDR1 KGHSH and CDR2 LQKENI come from the germline V gene. CDR3 amino acids: CASSPATGPYEQYF. The CDR3 region has the DNA TGTGCCAGCTCACCCGCGACAGGGCCCTACGAGCAGTACTTC.

The rearrangement uses TRBV10-1 and TRBJ1-1; TRBD1 aligns across 9 bases. Germline V gene lookup returns CDR1 WNHNN and CDR2 SYGVQD (reference sequence). The CDR3 is 13 amino acids. The trim removed 3 bases at V and 6 bases at J, leaving 2 bases unmatched. In nucleotides, the CDR3 is TGCGCCAGCAGTGACCGACAGGGGGCTGAAGCTTTCTTT. Its translation is CASSDRQGAEAFF.

This chain joins TRBV5-1 and TRBJ2-2; unclear D gene. The ends were cut back, 3 bases at V and 3 bases at J, with 9 bases in the middle. The CDR3 runs 14 residues. Germline values: CDR1 SGHRS, CDR2 YFSETQ. Here the CDR3 reads CASSYFRDTGELFF. The CDR3 nucleotides read TGCGCCAGCAGCTACTTCCGAGACACCGGGGAGCTGTTTTTT.

DNA for the CDR3: TGTGCCAGCAGTTTACAAGCGCGGGAGCTGTTTTTT. This codes for CASSLQARELFF. The V and J genes are TRBV2 and TRBJ2-2, with no clear D. The CDR3 extends over 12 amino acids. V gave up 5 bases and J gave up 9 bases, with 10 bases separating them. Germline CDR1 and CDR2: SNHLY and FYNNEI.

The count of this clone is one. V usage is TRBV18 and J usage is TRBJ1-6; unclear D gene. Germline loops: CDR1 KGHSH, CDR2 LQKENI. Between the trimmed V and J ends, which lost 3 bases and 4 bases, there was a span of 16 bases. This CDR3 comprises 17 residues. The CDR3 sequence: CASSPAGLGFYNSPLHF. The CDR3 DNA follows: TGTGCCAGCTCACCTGCCGGACTGGGATTTTATAATTCACCCCTCCACTTT. Full variable domain (outside the CDR3, taken from reference TRBV18 and TRBJ1-6): NAGVMQNPRHLVRRRGQEARLRCSPMKGHSHVYWYRQLPEEGLKFMVYLQKENIIDESGMPKERFSAEFPKEGPSILRIQQVVRGDSAAYFCASSPAGLGFYNSPLHFGNGTRLTVT.

The V and J genes are TRBV28 and TRBJ2-7; 10 bases line up with TRBD2. From germline, CDR1 is MDHEN and CDR2 SYDVKM. The length of the CDR3 is 15 residues. With V trimmed by 7 bases and J by 0 bases, 6 bases remained unmatched. CDR3 nucleotides: TGTGCCAGCACCACCGGGACTAGCGCCTCCTACGAGCAGTACTTC. Its translation is CASTTGTSASYEQYF. Together with reference TRBV28 and TRBJ2-7, the CDR3 gives the full variable domain: DVKVTQSSRYLVKRTGEKVFLECVQDMDHENMFWYRQDPGLGLRLIYFSYDVKMKEKGDIPEGYSVSREKKERFSLILESASTNQTSMYLCASTTGTSASYEQYFGPGTRLTVT.

This clone was observed at least ten times. This chain joins TRBV19 and TRBJ2-7; D is uncertain. The CDR3 runs to 14 residues. Trimming took off 5 bases at V and 1 base at J, with 12 bases between the two ends. Germline CDR1 LNHDA, CDR2 SQIVND (reference sequence). For the CDR3, the DNA is TGTGCCAGTAGTCCCCAGCGAGGATCCTACGAGCAGTACTTC. Its protein product is CASSPQRGSYEQYF.

This clone has just one count. The chain uses TRBV28 and TRBJ2-7; 7 nucleotides match TRBD1. Trimming cost V 6 bases and J 4 bases; bases outside gene matches: 6. Germline V gene data show CDR1 as MDHEN and CDR2 as SYDVKM. The CDR3 is 13 amino acids. In nucleotides, the CDR3 is TGTGCCAGCAGATTACAACAGGGGTACGAGCAGTACTTC. Its protein product is CASRLQQGYEQYF.

This chain joins TRBV7-2 and TRBJ2-7, with TRBD1 as a possible D gene (6 bases). Trimming pared 4 bases from V and 6 bases from J, leaving 13 bases between. Germline V CDR1 and CDR2: SGHTA, FQGNSA. This CDR3 is 13 amino acids long. The CDR3 spells CASSWGQFGEQYF. The DNA for the CDR3 is TGTGCCAGCAGCTGGGGGCAATTCGGCGAGCAGTACTTC.

The chain employs TRBV7-2 and TRBJ2-2; 9 bases align to TRBD1. The CDR3 loop spans 15 amino acids. Per the germline V gene, CDR1 is SGHTA and CDR2 is FQGNSA. Trimming at V came to 5 bases and at J to 6 bases, leaving 7 bases not matched to a gene. CDR3 region: CASSRTGGVPGELFF. CDR3 nucleotides: TGTGCCAGCAGCCGTACAGGGGGCGTCCCCGGGGAGCTGTTTTTT.

The table lists this clone with a few counts. The CDR3 is CSVDLPGTGALYEAFF. In DNA, the CDR3 is TGCAGCGTTGACCTACCCGGGACAGGTGCCCTCTATGAAGCTTTCTTT. The gene calls are TRBV29-1 and TRBJ1-1; 8 bases agree with TRBD1. The CDR3 is 16 residues long. The ends lost 3 bases at V and 7 bases at J; junction bases unmatched: 16. Germline V gives CDR1 SQVTM, CDR2 ANQGSEA.

The chain joins TRBV7-2 to TRBJ2-5, with 13 positions matching TRBD2. The ends lost 4 bases at V and 4 bases at J; junction bases unmatched: 3. The CDR3 covers 15 residues. Germline V CDR1 and CDR2: SGHTA, FQGNSA. The CDR3 DNA sequence: TGTGCCAGCAGCTGGACTAGCGGGAGTGTAGAGACCCAGTACTTC. Its protein is CASSWTSGSVETQYF.

V and J are TRBV25-1 and TRBJ2-3, with D unclear. In germline, CDR1 is MGHDK, CDR2 SYGVNS. Trimming pared 2 bases from V and 2 bases from J, leaving 5 bases between. The CDR3 has 13 amino acids. CDR3 region: CASSEPYTDTQYF. CDR3 bases: TGTGCCAGCAGTGAACCCTACACAGATACGCAGTATTTT.

This clone has just a few counts. The genes are TRBV7-3 and TRBJ2-5; D is ambiguous. The CDR3 loop spans 13 amino acids. Germline CDR1 is SGHTA and CDR2 is FQGTGA. Trimming pared 2 bases from V and 2 bases from J, leaving 6 bases between. DNA for the CDR3: TGTGCCAGCAGCTTAGGGCCGCAAGAGACCCAGTACTTC. Translation: CASSLGPQETQYF.

The chain is built from TRBV7-2 and TRBJ1-5, with TRBD1 matching 7 bases. This CDR3 comprises 15 residues. With 5 bases clipped from V and 3 bases from J, the junction kept 7 bases outside the gene matches. Per germline, CDR1 SGHTA and CDR2 FQGNSA. This CDR3 reads CASSPRTGDNQPQHF. The CDR3 DNA sequence: TGTGCCAGCAGCCCAAGAACAGGGGACAATCAGCCCCAGCATTTT.

The J gene is TRBJ2-1, the V gene TRBV7-6; 13 bases are shared with TRBD2. CDR1 is SGHVS, CDR2 FNYEAQ, per germline. The CDR3 is 20 residues long. Losses at the gene ends were 5 bases for V and 0 bases for J; bases not matched to a gene: 13. DNA for the CDR3: TGTGCCAGCAGCCCGAGACTAGCGGGAGGACCTTCTCTCTCCTACAATGAGCAGTTCTTC. Its translation is CASSPRLAGGPSLSYNEQFF.

This sequence joins TRBV29-1 and TRBJ2-7; no reliable D call. Between the trimmed V and J ends, which lost 5 bases and 1 base, there was a span of 9 bases. The CDR3 sequence is 12 residues long. Germline CDR1 SQVTM, CDR2 ANQGSEA. The CDR3 loop is CSVRVGSYEQYF. CDR3 DNA sequence: TGCAGCGTTCGGGTTGGATCCTACGAGCAGTACTTC.

The chain has TRBV5-1 and TRBJ2-7; a weak D match, TRBD2 (6 bases). This CDR3 contains 15 residues. The V end was cut by 4 bases, the J end by 0 bases, with 14 bases between. Germline V gene data show CDR1 as SGHRS and CDR2 as YFSETQ. In DNA, the CDR3 is TGCGCCAGCAGCCCCCAGGGACTTACCTCCTACGAGCAGTACTTC. This gives the protein CASSPQGLTSYEQYF.

This clone was found once. The chain employs TRBV5-4 and TRBJ2-1; possible D gene TRBD2, 6 bases. The CDR3 spans 16 residues. CDR1 is SGHNT and CDR2 is YYREEE in the germline V gene (reference sequence). V was cut by 3 bases and J by 6 bases, with 19 bases left in between. This CDR3 reads CASSSLATLKGNEQFF. In DNA form, the CDR3 reads TGTGCCAGCAGCTCGCTAGCGACGTTAAAAGGCAATGAGCAGTTCTTC.

This sequence joins TRBV29-1 and TRBJ2-7; possibly TRBD1 for D (5 bases). The V end was cut by 3 bases, the J end by 7 bases, with 13 bases between. There are 12 residues in the CDR3. Germline V gene sequence: CDR1 SQVTM, CDR2 ANQGSEA. The chain's CDR3 is CSVDRAGGEQYF. The CDR3 region has the DNA TGCAGCGTTGACAGGGCCGGTGGGGAGCAGTACTTC.

This chain links TRBV4-2 with TRBJ1-2, with 7 nucleotides matching TRBD1. Germline V gene sequence: CDR1 LGHNA, CDR2 YNFKEQ. V lost 7 bases, J lost 2 bases, and 4 bases stayed unmatched. This CDR3 contains 13 residues. The DNA of the CDR3 is TGTGCCAGCAAACAGGGGCCCAACTATGGCTACACCTTC. Amino acids: CASKQGPNYGYTF.

This clone was seen a single time. This rearrangement joins TRBV6-6 to TRBJ2-7; 10 bases are shared with TRBD1. V lost 5 bases to trimming and J lost 2 bases; unmatched junction nucleotides: 6. CDR1 and CDR2 (germline): MNHNY, SVGAGI (reference sequence). The CDR3 has 15 amino acids. CDR3 sequence (DNA): TGTGCCAGCAGTAATCGGGACAGGGGAACCTACGAGCAGTACTTC. Residues: CASSNRDRGTYEQYF.

Only a few counts were recorded for this clone. The chain joins TRBV7-9 to TRBJ2-5, with TRBD2 matching 12 bases. The CDR3 consists of 16 residues. V lost 5 bases to trimming and J lost 2 bases; unmatched junction nucleotides: 6. From germline, CDR1 is SEHNR and CDR2 FQNEAQ (reference sequence). In nucleotides, the CDR3 is TGTGCCAGCAGCCCCGGGACTAGCGGGTATCAAGAGACCCAGTACTTC. Translation gives CASSPGTSGYQETQYF. Using reference TRBV7-9 and TRBJ2-5 for the parts outside the CDR3, the full variable domain is DTGVSQNPRHKITKRGQNVTFRCDPISEHNRLYWYRQTLGQGPEFLTYFQNEAQLEKSRLLSDRFSAERPKGSFSTLEIQRTEQGDSAMYLCASSPGTSGYQETQYFGPGTRLLVL.